The rows below give T cell receptor beta chains drawn from one sample of a study of blood T cells in healthy people across ages. TCRdb called the 5' RACE reads again in MiXCR, with one record for every CDR3 protein. The sample lists 850,000 or so distinct CDR3 sequences, 29% occurring once. Source material: blood. These receptors were obtained from a woman of 80 years or more in good health. Each CDR3 is given with its conserved first and last residue. Fields, in order: CDR3 protein, CDR3 DNA, J gene, clone size, D gene, V gene. D genes are given only for firm matches. Clone size is shown for a subset of rows, as once, few, many or a class of expanded clone.

CASKEGGTADTQYF	TGTGCCAGCAAAGAAGGGGGGACAGCGGATACGCAGTATTTT	TRBJ2-3	-	-	TRBV6-1
CSALQGGDGYTF	TGCAGTGCTCTTCAGGGTGGAGATGGCTACACCTTC	TRBJ1-2	many	-	TRBV20-1
CAWSVGLAGADTQYF	TGTGCCTGGAGTGTAGGTCTAGCCGGCGCAGATACGCAGTATTTT	TRBJ2-3	-	-	TRBV30
CASSSLGQGVANYGYTF	TGTGCCAGCAGTTCCCTGGGACAGGGGGTTGCTAACTATGGCTACACCTTC	TRBJ1-2	few	TRBD1	TRBV6-2/TRBV6-3
CATGTAHTDTQYF	TGTGCCACCGGGACAGCACACACAGATACGCAGTATTTT	TRBJ2-3	many	TRBD1	TRBV10-3
CASSSPWASRQTQYF	TGTGCCAGCAGCTCCCCGTGGGCTAGCCGACAGACCCAGTACTTC	TRBJ2-5	few	-	TRBV7-2
CASSLVREAFF	TGTGCCAGCAGTCTCGTCCGTGAAGCTTTCTTT	TRBJ1-1	-	-	TRBV28
CATSPGGSSYNGQFF	TGTGCCACCAGCCCAGGGGGAAGCTCCTACAATGGGCAGTTCTTC	TRBJ2-1	once	TRBD1	TRBV24-1
CASSLGGFAANVLTF	TGTGCCAGCAGCTTGGGGGGCTTCGCGGCCAACGTCCTGACTTTC	TRBJ2-6	many	-	TRBV7-2
CASSLDRPSPLHF	TGTGCCAGCTCGCTCGACAGGCCGTCACCCCTCCACTTT	TRBJ1-6	-	-	TRBV18
CASGSSAGVMDEQFF	TGTGCCAGCGGTTCATCAGCAGGGGTGATGGATGAACAGTTCTTC	TRBJ2-1	-	-	TRBV27
CASSQEHRSPGQPQHF	TGCGCCAGCAGCCAAGAACACAGGTCTCCCGGCCAGCCCCAGCATTTT	TRBJ1-5	few	-	TRBV4-1
CASSFTGMHEQYF	TGTGCCAGCAGCTTTACGGGAATGCACGAGCAGTACTTC	TRBJ2-7	-	-	TRBV11-2
CGARDQARGDEQYF	TGCGGTGCTAGAGATCAGGCTAGGGGTGATGAGCAGTACTTC	TRBJ2-5	-	-	TRBV20-1
CASSLQRGGNEQYF	TGTGCCAGCAGCTTACAGCGGGGGGGCAATGAGCAGTACTTC	TRBJ2-5	-	TRBD2	TRBV7-2
CASSQGGQGLLYTF	TGCGCCAGCAGCCAGGGTGGACAGGGACTCCTCTACACCTTC	TRBJ1-2	once	TRBD1	TRBV4-1
CASSYSSGSQTQYF	TGTGCCAGCAGTTACTCTTCCGGATCCCAGACCCAGTACTTC	TRBJ2-5	many	-	TRBV6-2/TRBV6-3
CASRPQGRSEKLFF	TGTGCCAGCAGGCCACAGGGAAGGAGTGAAAAACTGTTTTTT	TRBJ1-4	-	-	TRBV28
CASRGQGSTYEQYF	TGTGCCAGCAGAGGACAGGGGTCCACCTACGAGCAGTACTTC	TRBJ2-7	many	TRBD1	TRBV12-3/TRBV12-4
CSADSSYGYTF	TGCAGTGCCGACAGCTCCTATGGCTACACCTTC	TRBJ1-2	-	-	TRBV20-1
CASTSSETQYF	TGTGCCAGCACTTCGTCGGAGACCCAGTACTTC	TRBJ2-5	once	-	TRBV7-9
CASSDAGQGASWNEQYF	TGTGCCAGCAGTGACGCGGGACAGGGGGCTTCTTGGAACGAGCAGTACTTC	TRBJ2-7	few	TRBD1	TRBV2
CASSQTSGLKNYNEQFF	TGTGCCAGCAGTCAAACTTCGGGCCTTAAAAACTACAATGAGCAGTTCTTC	TRBJ2-1	many	-	TRBV12-3/TRBV12-4
CSARQMGTGGIEAFF	TGCAGTGCTAGGCAAATGGGGACAGGGGGGATTGAAGCTTTCTTT	TRBJ1-1	-	TRBD1	TRBV20-1
CASSWNRINQPQHF	TGTGCCAGCAGCTGGAACCGCATCAATCAGCCCCAGCATTTT	TRBJ1-5	few	-	TRBV5-5
CASSFHSVPSTDTQYF	TGTGCCAGCAGTTTCCACAGCGTACCTAGCACAGATACGCAGTATTTT	TRBJ2-3	many	-	TRBV12-3/TRBV12-4
CVSSLAGGTDTQYF	TGTGTCAGCAGCTTAGCTGGGGGCACAGATACGCAGTATTTT	TRBJ2-3	-	-	TRBV11-2
CASRTWGQGYNEQFF	TGTGCCAGCAGAACCTGGGGACAGGGCTACAATGAGCAGTTCTTC	TRBJ2-1	-	TRBD1	TRBV6-1
CASSQQGISYNEQFF	TGTGCCAGCAGCCAACAGGGCATCTCCTACAATGAGCAGTTCTTC	TRBJ2-1	-	-	TRBV7-9
CASTQTSGAGRTQYF	TGTGCCAGCACCCAGACTAGCGGGGCCGGGAGGACCCAGTACTTC	TRBJ2-5	-	TRBD2	TRBV7-2
CSVRGQFYEQYF	TGCAGCGTTCGGGGACAGTTCTACGAGCAGTACTTC	TRBJ2-7	-	TRBD1	TRBV29-1
CASSPGQPSTNEKLFF	TGTGCCAGCAGCCCGGGACAGCCCTCAACTAATGAAAAACTGTTTTTT	TRBJ1-4	few	TRBD1	TRBV5-6
CASSPSRGPNEKLFF	TGCGCCAGCAGCCCCTCGCGAGGACCGAATGAAAAACTGTTTTTT	TRBJ1-4	few	-	TRBV5-1
CASSLARVTEQYF	TGTGCCAGCAGCTTAGCAAGAGTTACCGAGCAGTACTTC	TRBJ2-7	many	-	TRBV7-2
CAWRNGHEQYF	TGTGCCTGGAGAAACGGCCACGAGCAGTACTTC	TRBJ2-7	few	-	TRBV30
CASSHGPARTEAFF	TGTGCCAGCAGCCATGGCCCCGCGAGGACTGAAGCTTTCTTT	TRBJ1-1	many	-	TRBV3-1
CAWSVPNQNIQYF	TGTGCCTGGAGTGTCCCAAATCAGAACATTCAGTACTTC	TRBJ2-4	few	-	TRBV30
CASSLEATDEKLFF	TGTGCCAGCAGCTTAGAGGCGACTGATGAAAAACTGTTTTTT	TRBJ1-4	many	-	TRBV7-9
CSARDLRKSYEQYF	TGCAGTGCTAGAGATCTCAGGAAATCCTACGAGCAGTACTTC	TRBJ2-7	-	-	TRBV20-1
CASSRTKLAGDNEQFF	TGTGCCAGCAGTCGAACGAAACTAGCGGGGGACAATGAGCAGTTCTTC	TRBJ2-1	many	TRBD2	TRBV2